The clone carrying this T cell receptor beta chain appeared a single time. This same CDR3 is encoded by further DNA sequences in the sample. This specimen comes from a study of shared clonotypes between healthy human individuals. The table came from immunoSEQ multiplex PCR; TCRdb's copy has only in-frame clones and leaves some out. The repertoire consists of about 2 million clones, with roughly 95% occurring once and the leading ten covering about 0.13%. V was pared by 6 bases and J by 2 bases, with 2 bases of the junction left unmatched. Germline V gene sequence: CDR1 MDHEN, CDR2 SYDVKM. This CDR3 is 14 amino acids long.

The sample consisted of naive CD4+ T cells sorted from blood. Sample subset: CD45RA+ positively selected. The rearrangement uses TRBV28 and TRBJ2-2, with TRBD2 matching over 8 bases. The TCR was taken from a man aged 18-30 years in good health. The CDR3 spells CASRSGGNTGELFF. For the CDR3, the DNA is TGTGCCAGCAGGAGCGGGGGCAACACCGGGGAGCTGTTTTTT.